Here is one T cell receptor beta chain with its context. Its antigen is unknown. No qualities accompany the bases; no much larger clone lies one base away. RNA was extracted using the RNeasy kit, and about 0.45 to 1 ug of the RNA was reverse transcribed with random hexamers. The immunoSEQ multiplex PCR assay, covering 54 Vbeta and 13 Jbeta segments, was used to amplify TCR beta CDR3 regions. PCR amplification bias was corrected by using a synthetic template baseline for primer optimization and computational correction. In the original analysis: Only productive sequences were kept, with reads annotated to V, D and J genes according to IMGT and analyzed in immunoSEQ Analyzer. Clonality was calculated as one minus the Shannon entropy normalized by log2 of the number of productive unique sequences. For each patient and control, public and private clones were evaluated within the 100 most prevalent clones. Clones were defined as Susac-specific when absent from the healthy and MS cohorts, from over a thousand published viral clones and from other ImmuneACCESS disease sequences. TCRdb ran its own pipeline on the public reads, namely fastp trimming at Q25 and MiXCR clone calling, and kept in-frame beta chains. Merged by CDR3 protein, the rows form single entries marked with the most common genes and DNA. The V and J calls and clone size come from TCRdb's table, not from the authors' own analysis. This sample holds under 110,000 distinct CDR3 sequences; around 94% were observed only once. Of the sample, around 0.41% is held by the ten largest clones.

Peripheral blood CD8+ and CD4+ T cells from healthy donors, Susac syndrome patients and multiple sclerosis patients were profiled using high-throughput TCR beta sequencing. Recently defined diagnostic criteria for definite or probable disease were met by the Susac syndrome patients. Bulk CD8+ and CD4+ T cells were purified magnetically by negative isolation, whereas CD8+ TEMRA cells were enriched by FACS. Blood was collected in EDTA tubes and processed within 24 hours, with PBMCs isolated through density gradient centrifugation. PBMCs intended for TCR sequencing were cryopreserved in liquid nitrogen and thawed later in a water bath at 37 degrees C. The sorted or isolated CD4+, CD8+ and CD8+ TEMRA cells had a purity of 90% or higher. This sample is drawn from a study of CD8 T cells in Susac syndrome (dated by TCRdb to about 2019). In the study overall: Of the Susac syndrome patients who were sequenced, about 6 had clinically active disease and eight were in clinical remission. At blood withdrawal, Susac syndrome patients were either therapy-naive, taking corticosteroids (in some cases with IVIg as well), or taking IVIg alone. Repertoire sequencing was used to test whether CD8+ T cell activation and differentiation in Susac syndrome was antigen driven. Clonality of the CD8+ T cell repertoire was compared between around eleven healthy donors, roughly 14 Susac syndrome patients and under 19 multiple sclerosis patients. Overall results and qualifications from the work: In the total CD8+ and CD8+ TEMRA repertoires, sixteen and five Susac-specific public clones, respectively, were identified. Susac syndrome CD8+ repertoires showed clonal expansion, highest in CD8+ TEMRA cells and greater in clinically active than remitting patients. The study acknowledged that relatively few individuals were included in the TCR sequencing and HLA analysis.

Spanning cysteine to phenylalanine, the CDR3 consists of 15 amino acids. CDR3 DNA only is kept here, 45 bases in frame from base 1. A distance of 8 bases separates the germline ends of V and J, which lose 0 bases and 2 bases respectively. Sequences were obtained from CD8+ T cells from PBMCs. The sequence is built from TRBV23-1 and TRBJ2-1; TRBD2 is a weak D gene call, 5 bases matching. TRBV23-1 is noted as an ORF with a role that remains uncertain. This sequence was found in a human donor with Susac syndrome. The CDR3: CASSQSGGPYNEQFF. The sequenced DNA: TGCGCCAGCAGTCAATCTGGCGGGCCCTACAATGAGCAGTTCTTC.